These T cell receptor beta chains were read from a single sample in a study of T cell responses to AZD1222 COVID-19 vaccine. The assay was immunoSEQ multiplex PCR, and TCRdb's table has in-frame clones only and misses some. The sample lists 150,000 or so clones; 89% were seen once. This material consisted of peripheral blood, taken on day 0 of AZD1222 vaccination. The receptors come from an adult in good health. Each CDR3 is given with its conserved first and last residue. The D gene is left open where the match is weak. Clone sizes are given selectively: once, few, many, or a class where the clone is expanded.

CASSRGTSGGIDTQYF	TGTGCCAGCAGCCGCGGGACTAGCGGGGGGATTGATACGCAGTATTTT	TRBV7-9	TRBJ2-3	.	TRBD2	16
CASSLEVLVTYEQYF	TGTGCCAGCAGCTTAGAAGTACTGGTAACTTACGAGCAGTACTTC	TRBV11-2	TRBJ2-7	.	.	15
CASRSQGAGNTIYF	TGTGCCAGCAGGTCACAGGGGGCTGGAAACACCATATATTTT	TRBV5-6	TRBJ1-3	few	TRBD1	14
CASSEGQGAFYGYTF	TGTGCCAGCAGTGAAGGACAGGGGGCCTTCTATGGCTACACCTTC	TRBV6-1	TRBJ1-2	.	TRBD1	15
CASSLHLGLAGVPDTQYF	TGTGCCAGCAGCTTACATCTCGGGTTAGCGGGAGTACCAGATACGCAGTATTTT	TRBV7-8	TRBJ2-3	.	TRBD2	18
CASSQDPTAAGVDTQYF	TGCGCCAGCAGCCAAGATCCGACAGCGGCGGGAGTGGATACGCAGTATTTT	TRBV4-3	TRBJ2-3	.	TRBD2	17
CASRPIAGVKRDTQYF	TGTGCCAGCAGACCCATAGCGGGCGTTAAGAGGGATACGCAGTATTTT	TRBV7-2	TRBJ2-3	.	TRBD2	16
CASSWNTGQGTEAFF	TGCGCCAGCAGCTGGAATACGGGGCAAGGGACTGAAGCTTTCTTT	TRBV5-1	TRBJ1-1	.	.	15
CASNGLQGSNQPQHF	TGCGCCAGCAACGGTTTACAGGGTAGCAATCAGCCCCAGCATTTT	TRBV10-2	TRBJ1-5	.	.	15
CASKGVGAANYGYTF	TGTGCCAGCAAAGGTGTGGGGGCTGCTAACTATGGCTACACCTTC	TRBV27	TRBJ1-2	.	.	15
CASSLGTSGGVRRGQFF	TGTGCCAGCAGTTTGGGGACTAGCGGAGGGGTGCGACGTGGGCAGTTCTTC	TRBV27	TRBJ2-1	.	TRBD2	17
CASSTGGWGHEQYF	TGTGCCAGTAGTACGGGCGGGTGGGGCCACGAGCAGTACTTC	TRBV19	TRBJ2-7	.	.	14
CVVGTGGYEQYF	TGTGTGGTGGGGACAGGGGGGTACGAGCAGTACTTC	TRBV28	TRBJ2-7	.	TRBD1	12
CASSPDTPRGYTF	TGTGCCAGCTCACCAGACACGCCAAGGGGCTACACCTTC	TRBV18	TRBJ1-2	.	.	13
CASSQQPGQTYEQYF	TGTGCCAGCAGCCAGCAACCGGGACAGACCTACGAGCAGTACTTC	TRBV4-2	TRBJ2-7	.	TRBD1	15
CASSLMGGLAGNEQFF	TGTGCCAGCAGTTTGATGGGGGGGCTAGCAGGCAATGAGCAGTTCTTC	TRBV27	TRBJ2-1	few	.	16
CASSHLGNEQFF	TGCGCCAGCAGCCACCTAGGGAATGAGCAGTTCTTC	TRBV4-1	TRBJ2-1	.	.	12
CASSIVLNTEAFF	TGTGCCAGTAGTATAGTCCTGAACACTGAAGCTTTCTTT	TRBV19	TRBJ1-1	.	.	13
CAISESGTYYGYTF	TGTGCCATCAGTGAGTCAGGAACTTACTATGGCTACACCTTC	TRBV10-3	TRBJ1-2	once	.	14
CASSAGGRGTDTQYF	TGTGCCAGCAGCGCTGGAGGGAGGGGCACAGATACGCAGTATTTT	TRBV9	TRBJ2-3	once	TRBD2	15
CASSPGQGGNTIYF	TGTGCCAGCAGCCCCGGACAGGGTGGAAACACCATATATTTT	TRBV7-2	TRBJ1-3	.	TRBD1	14
CASSLAFNQRGYTF	TGTGCCAGCAGCTTGGCCTTCAATCAGAGAGGCTACACCTTC	TRBV5-6	TRBJ1-2	.	.	14
CASSQAFSWGYTF	TGTGCCAGCAGCCAAGCGTTCTCCTGGGGTTACACCTTC	TRBV14	TRBJ1-2	.	.	13
CASTYGAGDTQYF	TGTGCCAGCACATACGGCGCGGGAGATACGCAGTATTTT	TRBV6-5	TRBJ2-3	once	.	13
CASGLVGGVYNEQFF	TGTGCTAGTGGTTTGGTAGGGGGGGTCTACAATGAGCAGTTCTTC	TRBV12-5	TRBJ2-1	once	.	15
CASREHGSYSGNTIYF	TGTGCCAGCAGAGAACACGGGTCTTACTCTGGAAACACCATATATTTT	TRBV2	TRBJ1-3	.	.	16
CASSFSGYEQYF	TGTGCCAGCAGTTTTAGCGGGTACGAGCAGTACTTC	TRBV6-2/TRBV6-3	TRBJ2-7	.	TRBD2	12
CASSSDYNYEQYF	TGTGCCAGCAGTTCGGACTACAACTACGAGCAGTACTTC	TRBV6-2/TRBV6-3	TRBJ2-7	once	.	13
CASRGTGEWTDTQYF	TGTGCCAGCAGGGGCACGGGAGAATGGACAGATACGCAGTATTTT	TRBV5-4	TRBJ2-3	.	.	15
CSVKEGGARFYEQYF	TGCAGCGTAAAAGAGGGCGGAGCACGATTCTACGAGCAGTACTTC	TRBV29-1	TRBJ2-7	.	.	15
CSVADMNTEAFF	TGCAGCGTGGCTGATATGAACACTGAAGCTTTCTTT	TRBV29-1	TRBJ1-1	.	.	12
CASSLAFGSNEQFF	TGCGCCAGCAGCTTGGCATTCGGATCCAATGAGCAGTTCTTC	TRBV5-1	TRBJ2-1	.	.	14
CASSPGNRLLNYGYTF	TGTGCCAGCAGCCCGGGAAACAGACTACTTAACTATGGCTACACCTTC	TRBV7-9	TRBJ1-2	.	.	16
CASSPGGGRPYGYTF	TGTGCCAGCAGCCCGGGTGGGGGAAGGCCTTATGGCTACACCTTC	TRBV7-9	TRBJ1-2	.	.	15
CASSKQSNQPQHF	TGTGCCAGCAGTAAACAGAGCAATCAGCCCCAGCATTTT	TRBV2	TRBJ1-5	.	.	13
CASSAPGAYEQYF	TGTGCCAGCAGCGCCCCGGGGGCCTACGAGCAGTACTTC	TRBV7-9	TRBJ2-7	.	.	13
CASSQGRTIYF	TGCGCCAGCAGCCAGGGGAGGACCATATATTTT	TRBV5-1	TRBJ1-3	.	.	11
CASSLGVAGDTQYF	TGTGCCAGCAGTCTCGGGGTAGCTGGAGATACGCAGTATTTT	TRBV2	TRBJ2-3	.	.	14
CASSITTGYTF	TGTGCCAGTAGTATCACTACGGGCTACACCTTC	TRBV19	TRBJ1-2	few	.	11
CASSNLGTSPSSYNEQFF	TGTGCCAGCAGCAATTTGGGGACTAGCCCGAGCTCCTACAATGAGCAGTTCTTC	TRBV21-1	TRBJ2-1	.	.	18
CASSPALGHGYTF	TGTGCCAGCAGCCCCGCTTTGGGGCATGGCTACACCTTC	TRBV7-9	TRBJ1-2	.	.	13
CASSRSGGIVDEQFF	TGTGCCAGCAGCCGGAGCGGGGGGATAGTGGATGAGCAGTTCTTC	TRBV7-2	TRBJ2-1	.	TRBD2	15
CASSFPGTSWPDTQYF	TGTGCCAGCAGCTTCCCCGGGACTAGCTGGCCAGATACGCAGTATTTT	TRBV7-2	TRBJ2-3	.	TRBD2	16
CATSVPQMTVGGYTF	TGTGCCACCAGCGTCCCCCAGATGACAGTAGGGGGCTACACCTTC	TRBV15	TRBJ1-2	.	.	15
CASSHRGTGQGARGNTIYF	TGTGCCAGCAGCCATAGGGGAACGGGACAGGGGGCGCGCGGAAACACCATATATTTT	TRBV7-9	TRBJ1-3	.	TRBD1	19
CASSSTGHTYNEQFF	TGTGCCAGCAGTTCGACGGGACATACCTACAATGAGCAGTTCTTC	TRBV27	TRBJ2-1	.	.	15
CASSLNTEAFF	TGTGCCAGCTCTTTAAACACTGAAGCTTTCTTT	TRBV18	TRBJ1-1	.	.	11
CASSPSSAGEQYF	TGTGCCAGCAGCCCCTCTTCGGCCGGGGAGCAGTACTTC	TRBV3-1/TRBV3-2	TRBJ2-7	.	.	13
CASRGRWDSNQPQHF	TGTGCCAGCAGGGGGCGCTGGGATAGCAATCAGCCCCAGCATTTT	TRBV27	TRBJ1-5	.	.	15
CASSSETSGRPYNEQFF	TGTGCCAGCAGCTCCGAAACTAGCGGGAGGCCCTACAATGAGCAGTTCTTC	TRBV5-4	TRBJ2-1	few	TRBD2	17
CAIRESGSDTGELFF	TGTGCCATCAGAGAGAGCGGGAGCGACACCGGGGAGCTGTTTTTT	TRBV10-3	TRBJ2-2	.	TRBD2	15